The 24 T cell receptor beta chains reported below all come from one sample, sequenced in a study of shared clonotypes between healthy human individuals. Profiled with immunoSEQ multiplex PCR; TCRdb holds only in-frame clones, not every one. In the table there are about 960,000 clones, approximately 80% of which are singletons. Source material: memory CD4+ T cells sorted from blood. As for subset: CD45RA-negative fraction. These receptors all stem from a man aged 18 to 29 in good health.

In regard to this clone: The identical CDR3 is also encoded by other nucleotide sequences in the sample. The J gene is TRBJ1-4, the V gene TRBV19; D is possibly TRBD1 (6 bases). Germline V gene data show CDR1 as LNHDA and CDR2 as SQIVND (reference sequence). The germline V and J ends were trimmed by 8 bases and 5 bases, with 12 bases remaining between them. The CDR3 is 13 residues long. This CDR3 is CASSDSGNEKLFF. Here the CDR3 DNA reads TGTGCCAGTTCGGACAGCGGCAATGAAAAACTGTTTTTT.

This sequence joins TRBV2 and TRBJ2-3; D possibly uses TRBD1 or TRBD2 (5 bases each). The CDR3 length is 14 residues. Germline CDR1 SNHLY, CDR2 FYNNEI. The ends were cut back, 4 bases at V and 6 bases at J, with 14 bases in the middle. Here the CDR3 DNA reads TGTGCCAGCAGTGGGGGGATCAGTCGTGATACGCAGTATTTT. Its protein product is CASSGGISRDTQYF.

The chain recombines TRBV6-6 with TRBJ1-2; tentative D call: TRBD1 (6 bases). The germline V gene encodes CDR1 MNHNY and CDR2 SVGAGI (reference sequence). The CDR3 covers 14 residues. V shed 5 bases and J shed 4 bases, with 14 bases lying between them. The CDR3 here is CASSPSGDFYGYTF. The CDR3 DNA reads TGTGCCAGCAGTCCCTCAGGGGACTTCTATGGCTACACCTTC.

V is TRBV11-2 and J is TRBJ1-4; possible D gene TRBD1, 5 bases. The CDR3 is made up of 18 amino acids. CDR1 is SGHAT, CDR2 FQNNGV, per germline. Deletions cut 1 base from V and 7 bases from J, with 22 bases between. CDR3 loop: CASSLGGGLLGSLEKLFF. The DNA of the CDR3 is TGTGCCAGCAGCTTAGGTGGGGGTCTTCTCGGATCTCTTGAAAAACTGTTTTTT.

The chain employs TRBV9 and TRBJ1-1; no reliable D call. Germline lookup yields CDR1 SGDLS and CDR2 YYNGEE. V was cut by 6 bases and J by 4 bases, with 13 bases left in between. The CDR3 totals 13 residues. For the CDR3, the DNA is TGTGCCAGCACCACGAGGGAAGGCACTGAAGCTTTCTTT. This encodes CASTTREGTEAFF.

The chain has TRBV30 and TRBJ1-3; possibly TRBD1 for D (5 bases). The CDR3 totals 17 residues. The germline CDR1 and CDR2 sequences are GTSNPN and SVGIG (reference sequence). V dropped 6 bases and J dropped 0 bases, with 21 bases sitting between them. The chain's CDR3 is CACALGLTANSGNTIYF. As DNA, the CDR3 is TGTGCCTGCGCGCTTGGATTGACAGCCAACTCTGGAAACACCATATATTTT.

J is TRBJ2-3 and V is TRBV7-8; D perhaps matches TRBD1 (6 bases). CDR1 and CDR2 (germline): SGHVS, FQNEAQ. The CDR3 has 15 residues. V lost 4 bases, J lost 0 bases, and 11 bases lay in between. In nucleotides, the CDR3 is TGTGCCAGCAGCTCGACAGGCCTTAGCACAGATACGCAGTATTTT. It codes for CASSSTGLSTDTQYF.

This clone has just a few counts. Within the sample, other DNA sequences also encode this same CDR3. The V and J genes are TRBV4-3 and TRBJ1-2, with TRBD1 matching over 8 bases. The V gene end was trimmed by 4 bases and the J gene end by 7 bases; junction bases not matched to a gene: 8. The length of the CDR3 is 14 residues. Per germline, CDR1 LGHNA and CDR2 YSLEER. The CDR3 sequence: CASSPGQGIGGYTF. CDR3 sequence (DNA): TGCGCCAGCAGCCCCGGACAGGGAATCGGTGGCTACACCTTC.

The V call is TRBV25-1, the J call TRBJ2-7; 16 bases align to TRBD2. Trimming took 7 bases from V and 0 from J; bases not matched to a gene: 6. The CDR3 runs to 17 residues. Per germline, CDR1 MGHDK and CDR2 SYGVNS. The CDR3 nucleotides read TGTGCCAGCAATTCCGGGACTAGCGGGGGGGACTCCTACGAGCAGTACTTC. Translating gives CASNSGTSGGDSYEQYF.

The chain joins TRBV28 to TRBJ2-7; the match to TRBD2 covers 10 bases. The germline V gene has CDR1 MDHEN and CDR2 SYDVKM. With V trimmed by 2 bases and J by 0 bases, 1 base remained unmatched. CDR3 length: 15 residues. The CDR3 region has the DNA TGTGCCAGCAGTTTAGCTAGCGGGGGCTCCTACGAGCAGTACTTC. Translation: CASSLASGGSYEQYF.

This clone occurred a few times. The genes are TRBV6-1 and TRBJ1-6; D remains ambiguous. CDR3 length equals 13 residues. The germline V and J ends were trimmed by 6 bases and 6 bases, with 9 bases remaining between them. Germline V lookup: CDR1 MNHNS, CDR2 SASEGT. The CDR3 spells CASRGQINSPLHF. The DNA of the CDR3 is TGTGCCAGCAGAGGGCAGATTAATTCACCCCTCCACTTT.

This clone was observed once. This chain uses TRBV11-3 with TRBJ2-1; D gene unclear. From germline, CDR1 is SGHNT and CDR2 YENEEA. The CDR3 runs to 13 residues. With 0 bases removed from V and 8 bases from J, the gap between germline ends came to 8 bases. CDR3 amino acids: CASSLEGVYEQFF. CDR3 in DNA: TGTGCCAGCAGCTTAGAGGGCGTTTATGAGCAGTTCTTC.

Details on this clone: The same CDR3 can be traced to other DNA sequences in this sample. The V call is TRBV7-9, the J call TRBJ2-7; D gene uncertain. V was shortened by 5 bases and J by 0 bases, with 8 bases between the two germline ends. This CDR3 contains 13 residues. Germline V gives CDR1 SEHNR, CDR2 FQNEAQ (reference sequence). This CDR3 is CASSPTHSYEQYF. The DNA of the CDR3 is TGTGCCAGCAGCCCTACACACTCCTACGAGCAGTACTTC.

This sequence joins TRBV28 and TRBJ2-7; 8 bases are a match to TRBD1. CDR1 is MDHEN, CDR2 SYDVKM, per germline. The junction had 8 bases not matched to a gene; V was cut back by 5 bases and J by 2 bases. This CDR3 is built from 15 residues. The DNA for the CDR3 is TGTGCCAGCAGTCCCGCGGACAGGGCCACCTACGAGCAGTACTTC. Residues: CASSPADRATYEQYF. The full variable domain, with the rest looked up from reference TRBV28 and TRBJ2-7, is DVKVTQSSRYLVKRTGEKVFLECVQDMDHENMFWYRQDPGLGLRLIYFSYDVKMKEKGDIPEGYSVSREKKERFSLILESASTNQTSMYLCASSPADRATYEQYFGPGTRLTVT.

The V gene is TRBV5-1, the J gene TRBJ2-2; 11 nucleotides agree with TRBD2. CDR3 size: 15 residues. Per germline, CDR1 SGHRS and CDR2 YFSETQ. The J segment lost 5 bases and the V segment lost 4 bases, leaving 4 bases of the junction unmatched. The CDR3 nucleotides are TGCGCCAGCAGCCCGACTAGCGGGAATACCGGGGAGCTGTTTTTT. Translating it yields CASSPTSGNTGELFF.

The gene calls are TRBV11-3 and TRBJ2-7; no clear D gene. Germline V gene lookup returns CDR1 SGHNT and CDR2 YENEEA. The length of the CDR3 is 15 residues. Trimming stripped 3 bases from V and 3 bases from J, with 15 bases between. The CDR3 is CASSFNLFPLYEQYF. CDR3 DNA sequence: TGTGCCAGCAGCTTCAACCTTTTCCCCCTCTACGAGCAGTACTTC.

V usage is TRBV28 and J usage is TRBJ2-2, with D possibly matching TRBD1 (5 bases). The CDR3 is 14 amino acids. Germline CDR1 is MDHEN and CDR2 is SYDVKM. V dropped 7 bases and J dropped 0 bases, with 9 bases sitting between them. The CDR3: CASMWGANTGELFF. The CDR3 DNA reads as TGTGCCAGCATGTGGGGCGCGAACACCGGGGAGCTGTTTTTT.

The table lists this clone with a few counts. The chain carries TRBV7-2 and TRBJ2-7, with D unclear. The V and J ends lost 6 bases and 5 bases respectively, with 11 bases between them. From germline, CDR1 is SGHTA and CDR2 FQGNSA. The CDR3 length is 12 residues. The CDR3 sequence is CASSLLTHEQYF. The CDR3 coding sequence is TGTGCCAGCAGTTTACTCACCCACGAGCAGTACTTC. Drawing the rest from reference TRBV7-2 and TRBJ2-7, the complete variable domain is GAGVSQSPSNKVTEKGKDVELRCDPISGHTALYWYRQSLGQGLEFLIYFQGNSAPDKSGLPSDRFSAERTGGSVSTLTIQRTQQEDSAVYLCASSLLTHEQYFGPGTRLTVT.

The chain couples TRBV7-9 to TRBJ2-7; unclear D gene. Per the germline V gene, CDR1 is SEHNR and CDR2 is FQNEAQ (reference sequence). CDR3 size: 13 residues. V lost 4 bases to trimming and J lost 2 bases, with 9 bases between them. CDR3 protein: CASSSSGAYEQYF. The CDR3 DNA reads as TGTGCCAGCAGCTCCTCCGGAGCCTACGAGCAGTACTTC.

The CDR3 region is CASSFGLPTTEQYF. The CDR3 DNA reads as TGTGCCAGCAGCTTCGGACTCCCTACCACCGAGCAGTACTTC. V usage is TRBV11-2 and J usage is TRBJ2-7; weak D call: TRBD2 (5 bases). Looked up from germline, CDR1 is SGHAT and CDR2 is FQNNGV. The CDR3 length is 14 residues. Trimming removed 3 bases at V and 6 bases at J, with 15 bases between. Variable domain in full (rest from reference TRBV11-2 and TRBJ2-7): EAGVAQSPRYKIIEKRQSVAFWCNPISGHATLYWYQQILGQGPKLLIQFQNNGVVDDSQLPKDRFSAERLKGVDSTLKIQPAKLEDSAVYLCASSFGLPTTEQYFGPGTRLTVT.

This clone was picked up a small number of times. The chain carries TRBV19 and TRBJ1-5; 7 positions agree with TRBD1. J was trimmed by 5 bases and V by 7 bases; bases with no gene match: 8. This CDR3 has 14 amino acids. Germline loops: CDR1 LNHDA, CDR2 SQIVND (reference sequence). For the CDR3, the DNA is TGTGCCAGTATCGGGGCAGGGGGGGATCAGCCCCAGCATTTT. This encodes CASIGAGGDQPQHF.

The gene calls are TRBV5-1 and TRBJ2-4, with 7 bases fitting TRBD2. This CDR3 has 15 residues. J was trimmed by 8 bases and V by 3 bases; bases with no gene match: 11. From germline, CDR1 is SGHRS and CDR2 YFSETQ. CDR3 loop: CASSSTTAGRDIQYF. The CDR3 DNA reads as TGCGCCAGCAGCTCCACGACGGCAGGGAGGGACATTCAGTACTTC.

The chain couples TRBV10-3 to TRBJ2-7; 7 bases match TRBD2. Trimming took 10 bases from V and 6 from J; bases not matched to a gene: 12. The CDR3 extends over 13 amino acids. Germline-derived CDR1 and CDR2 are ENHRY and SYGVKD. CDR3 coding DNA: TGTGCCACGGGTGATGGCGGGAGCGGCGAGCAGTACTTC. Encoded protein: CATGDGGSGEQYF.

The gene calls are TRBV2 and TRBJ1-2; 8 bases fit TRBD1. Germline V CDR1 and CDR2: SNHLY, FYNNEI. The V gene end was trimmed by 7 bases and the J gene end by 7 bases; junction bases not matched to a gene: 5. The CDR3 is 12 amino acids. The CDR3 loop reads CASKQGAGGYTF. The CDR3 nucleotides are TGTGCCAGCAAGCAGGGGGCCGGTGGCTACACCTTC.